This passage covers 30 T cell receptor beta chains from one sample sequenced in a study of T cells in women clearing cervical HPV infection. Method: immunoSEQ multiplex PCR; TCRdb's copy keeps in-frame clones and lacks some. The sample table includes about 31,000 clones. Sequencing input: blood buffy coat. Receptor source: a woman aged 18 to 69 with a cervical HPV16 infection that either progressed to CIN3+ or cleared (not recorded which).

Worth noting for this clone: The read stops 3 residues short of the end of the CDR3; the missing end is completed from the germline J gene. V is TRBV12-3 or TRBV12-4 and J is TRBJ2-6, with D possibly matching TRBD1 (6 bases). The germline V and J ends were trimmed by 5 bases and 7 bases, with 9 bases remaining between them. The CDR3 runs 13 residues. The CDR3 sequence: CASSQGTANVLTF. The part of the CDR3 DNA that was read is TGTGCCAGCAGTCAAGGGACAGCCAACGTC.

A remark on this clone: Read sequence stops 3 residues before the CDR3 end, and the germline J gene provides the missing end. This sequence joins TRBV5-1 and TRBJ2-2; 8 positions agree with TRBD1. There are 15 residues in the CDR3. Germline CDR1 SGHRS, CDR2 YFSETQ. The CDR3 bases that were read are TGCGCCAGCAGCTTGGGGACAGGGTGGACCAACGTG. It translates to CASSLGTGWTNV. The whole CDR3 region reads CASSLGTGWTNVLFF.

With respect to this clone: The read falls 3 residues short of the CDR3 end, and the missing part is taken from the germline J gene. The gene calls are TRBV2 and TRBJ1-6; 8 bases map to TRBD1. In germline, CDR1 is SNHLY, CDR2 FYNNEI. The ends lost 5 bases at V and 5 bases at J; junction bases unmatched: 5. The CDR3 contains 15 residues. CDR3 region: CASSLLQGDNSPLHF. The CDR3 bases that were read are TGTGCCAGCAGTCTCCTACAGGGGGATAATTCACCC.

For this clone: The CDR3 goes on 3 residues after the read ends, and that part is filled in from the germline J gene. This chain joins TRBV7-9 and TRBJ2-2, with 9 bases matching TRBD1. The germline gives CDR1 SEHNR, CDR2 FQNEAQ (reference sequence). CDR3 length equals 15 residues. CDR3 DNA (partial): TGTGCCAGCAGCTTGTCACAGGGGGCGGGCGAAAAG. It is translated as CASSLSQGAGEK. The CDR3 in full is CASSLSQGAGEKLFF. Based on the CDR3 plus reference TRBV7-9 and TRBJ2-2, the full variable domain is DTGVSQNPRHKITKRGQNVTFRCDPISEHNRLYWYRQTLGQGPEFLTYFQNEAQLEKSRLLSDRFSAERPKGSFSTLEIQRTEQGDSAMYLCASSLSQGAGEKLFFGEGSRLTVL.

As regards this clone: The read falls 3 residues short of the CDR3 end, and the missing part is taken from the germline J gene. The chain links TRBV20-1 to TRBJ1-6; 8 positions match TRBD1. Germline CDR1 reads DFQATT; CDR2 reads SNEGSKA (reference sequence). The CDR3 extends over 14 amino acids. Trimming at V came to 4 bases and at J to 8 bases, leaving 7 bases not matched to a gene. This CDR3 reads CSANQGAWDSPLHF. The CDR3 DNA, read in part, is TGCAGTGCTAACCAGGGGGCTTGGGATTCACCC.

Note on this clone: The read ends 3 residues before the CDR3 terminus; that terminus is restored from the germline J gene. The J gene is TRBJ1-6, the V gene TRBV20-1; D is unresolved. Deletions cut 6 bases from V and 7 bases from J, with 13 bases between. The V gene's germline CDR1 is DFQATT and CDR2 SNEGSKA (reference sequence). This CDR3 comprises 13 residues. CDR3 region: CSAQTDPNSPLHF. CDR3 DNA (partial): TGCAGTGCACAAACAGACCCCAATTCACCC.

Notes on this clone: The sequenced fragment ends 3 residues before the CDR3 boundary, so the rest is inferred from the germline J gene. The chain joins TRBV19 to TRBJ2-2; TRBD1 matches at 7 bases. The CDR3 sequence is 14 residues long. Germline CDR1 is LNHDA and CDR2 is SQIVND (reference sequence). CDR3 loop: CASSPRGQNEKLFF. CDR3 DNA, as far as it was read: TGTGCCAGTAGTCCCCGGGGACAGAATGAAAAG.

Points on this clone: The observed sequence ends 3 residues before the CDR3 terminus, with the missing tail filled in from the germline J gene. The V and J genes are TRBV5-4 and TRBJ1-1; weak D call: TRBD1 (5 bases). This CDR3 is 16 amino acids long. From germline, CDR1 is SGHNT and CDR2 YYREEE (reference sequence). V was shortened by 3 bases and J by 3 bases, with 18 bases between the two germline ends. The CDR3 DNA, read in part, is TGTGCCAGCAGCTCTCCTGGACCAAAAGGGGACACTGAA. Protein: CASSSPGPKGDTE. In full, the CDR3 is CASSSPGPKGDTEAFF.

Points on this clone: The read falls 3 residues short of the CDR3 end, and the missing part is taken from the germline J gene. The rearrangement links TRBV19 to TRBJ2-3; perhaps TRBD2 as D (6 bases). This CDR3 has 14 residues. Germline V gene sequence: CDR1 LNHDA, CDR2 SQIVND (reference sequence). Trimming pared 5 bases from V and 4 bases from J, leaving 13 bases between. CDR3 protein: CASSPWVAADTQYF. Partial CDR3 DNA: TGTGCCAGTAGTCCTTGGGTAGCGGCAGATACG.

CDR3 bases read: TGTGCCAGCAGCCAACGGGACAAGATCGAAAAA. Residues: CASSQRDKIEK. The entire CDR3 sequence reads CASSQRDKIEKLFF. The chain has TRBV7-8 and TRBJ1-4; D possibly corresponds to TRBD1 (6 bases). The CDR3 is cut off 3 residues early in the read; its end comes from the germline J gene. Germline V CDR1 and CDR2: SGHVS, FQNEAQ. Trimming shortened V by 5 bases and J by 8 bases, and 15 bases separated the two germline ends. The CDR3 runs 14 residues.

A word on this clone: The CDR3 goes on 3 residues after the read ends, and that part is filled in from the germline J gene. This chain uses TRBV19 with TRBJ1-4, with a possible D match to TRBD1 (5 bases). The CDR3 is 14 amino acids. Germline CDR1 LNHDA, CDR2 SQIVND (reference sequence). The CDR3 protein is CASSIRAENSPLFF. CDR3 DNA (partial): TGTGCCAGTAGTATCAGGGCGGAGAATTCACCA.

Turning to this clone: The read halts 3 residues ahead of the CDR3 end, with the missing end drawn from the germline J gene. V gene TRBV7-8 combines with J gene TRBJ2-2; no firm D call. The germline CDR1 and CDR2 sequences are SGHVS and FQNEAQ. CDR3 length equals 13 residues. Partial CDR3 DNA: TGTGCCAGCAGCTTATACACCCGTGAAAAG. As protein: CASSLYTREK. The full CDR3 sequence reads CASSLYTREKLFF.

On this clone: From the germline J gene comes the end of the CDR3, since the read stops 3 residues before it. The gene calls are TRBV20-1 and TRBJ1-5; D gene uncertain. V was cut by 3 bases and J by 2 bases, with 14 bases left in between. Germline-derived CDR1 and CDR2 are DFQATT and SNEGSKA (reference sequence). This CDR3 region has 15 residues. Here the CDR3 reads CSASRGSSGNQPQHF. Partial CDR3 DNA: TGCAGTGCTAGTCGGGGATCTTCTGGCAATCAGCCC.

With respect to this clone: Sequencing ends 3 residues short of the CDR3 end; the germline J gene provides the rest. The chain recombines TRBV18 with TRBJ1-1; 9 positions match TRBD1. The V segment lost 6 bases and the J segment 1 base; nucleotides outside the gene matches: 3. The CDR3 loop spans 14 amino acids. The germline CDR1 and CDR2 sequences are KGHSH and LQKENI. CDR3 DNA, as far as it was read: TGTGCCAGCTCGCGACAGGGGGGGAACACTGAA. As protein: CASSRQGGNTE. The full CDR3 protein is CASSRQGGNTEAFF.

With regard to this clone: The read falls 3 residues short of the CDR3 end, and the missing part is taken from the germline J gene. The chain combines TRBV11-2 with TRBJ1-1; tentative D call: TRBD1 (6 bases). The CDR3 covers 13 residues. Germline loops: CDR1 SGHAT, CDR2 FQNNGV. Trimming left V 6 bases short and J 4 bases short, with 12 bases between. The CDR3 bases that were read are TGTGCCAGCAGGAAGCAGGGGATCACTGAA. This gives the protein CASRKQGITE. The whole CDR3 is CASRKQGITEAFF.

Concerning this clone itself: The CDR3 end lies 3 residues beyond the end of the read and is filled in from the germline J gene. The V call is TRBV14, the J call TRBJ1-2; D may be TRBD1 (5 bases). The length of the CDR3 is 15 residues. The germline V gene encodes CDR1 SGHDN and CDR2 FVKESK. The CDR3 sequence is CASSQEKRGLYDYTF. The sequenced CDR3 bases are TGTGCCAGCAGCCAAGAGAAGCGGGGGTTGTACGAC.

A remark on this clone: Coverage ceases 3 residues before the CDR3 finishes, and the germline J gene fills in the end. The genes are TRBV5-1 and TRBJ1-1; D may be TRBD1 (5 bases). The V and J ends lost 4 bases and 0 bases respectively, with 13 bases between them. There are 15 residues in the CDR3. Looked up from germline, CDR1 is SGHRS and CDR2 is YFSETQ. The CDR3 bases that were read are TGCGCCAGCAGCGAGACGGGGGGGATGAACACTGAA. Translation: CASSETGGMNTE. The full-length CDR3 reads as CASSETGGMNTEAFF.

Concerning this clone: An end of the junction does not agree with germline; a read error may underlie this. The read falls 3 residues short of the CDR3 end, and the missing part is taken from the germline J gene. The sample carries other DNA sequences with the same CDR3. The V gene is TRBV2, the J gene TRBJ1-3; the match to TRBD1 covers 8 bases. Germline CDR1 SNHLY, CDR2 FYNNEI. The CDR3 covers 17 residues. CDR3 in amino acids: CASSAGQGRYSGNTIYF. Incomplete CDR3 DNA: TGTGCCAGCAGTGCCGGACAGGGCCGTTACTCTGGAAACACA.

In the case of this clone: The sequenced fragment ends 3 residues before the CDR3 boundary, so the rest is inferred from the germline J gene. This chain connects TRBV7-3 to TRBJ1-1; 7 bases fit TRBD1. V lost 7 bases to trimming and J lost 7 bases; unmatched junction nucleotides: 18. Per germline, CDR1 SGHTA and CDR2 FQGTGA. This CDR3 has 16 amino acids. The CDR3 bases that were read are TGTGCCAGCAACCCAACCCCAGGGACAGCCGTTCATGAA. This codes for CASNPTPGTAVHE. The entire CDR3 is CASNPTPGTAVHEAFF.

The CDR3 bases that were read are TGTGCCAGCAGCTTGTTAGGGGGAAGTTCACCA. Its translation: CASSLLGGSSP. The CDR3 in its entirety is CASSLLGGSSPLFF. V is TRBV7-2 and J is TRBJ1-4, with D tentatively TRBD1 (6 bases). The read finishes 3 residues shy of the CDR3 end, and the germline J gene is used to complete it. This CDR3 is 14 amino acids long. In germline, CDR1 is SGHTA, CDR2 FQGNSA.

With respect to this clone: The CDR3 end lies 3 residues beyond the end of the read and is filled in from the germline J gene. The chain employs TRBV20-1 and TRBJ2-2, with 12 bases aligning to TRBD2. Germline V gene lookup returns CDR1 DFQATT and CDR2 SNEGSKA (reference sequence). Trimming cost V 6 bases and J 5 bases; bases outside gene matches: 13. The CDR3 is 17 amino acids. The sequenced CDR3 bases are TGCAGTGCAAAAGACTCTAGCGGGGGGGCCTGGACCGGGGAG. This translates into CSAKDSSGGAWTGE. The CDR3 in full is CSAKDSSGGAWTGELFF.

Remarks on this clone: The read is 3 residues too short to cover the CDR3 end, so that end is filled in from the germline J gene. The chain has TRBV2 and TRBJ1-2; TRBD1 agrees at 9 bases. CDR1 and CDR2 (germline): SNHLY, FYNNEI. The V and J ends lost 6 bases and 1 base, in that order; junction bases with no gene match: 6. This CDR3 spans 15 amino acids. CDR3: CASSSGTGYNYGYTF. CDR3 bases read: TGTGCCAGCAGCTCCGGGACAGGGTATAACTATGGC.

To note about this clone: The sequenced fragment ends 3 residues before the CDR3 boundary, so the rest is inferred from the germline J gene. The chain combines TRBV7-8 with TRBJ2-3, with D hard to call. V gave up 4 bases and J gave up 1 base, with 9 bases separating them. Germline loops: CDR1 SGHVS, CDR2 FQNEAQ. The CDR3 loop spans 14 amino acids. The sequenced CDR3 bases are TGTGCCAGCAGCTCCCTCTCCGGCACAGATACG. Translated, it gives CASSSLSGTDT. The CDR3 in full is CASSSLSGTDTQYF.

Incomplete CDR3 DNA: TGTGCCAGCTCCCCATCGGCAGGGGCTAATCAGCCG. Protein product: CASSPSAGANQP. The whole CDR3 sequence is CASSPSAGANQPQYF. This chain links TRBV18 with TRBJ2-3, with a weak D call TRBD1 (6 bases). The read finishes 3 residues shy of the CDR3 end, and the germline J gene is used to complete it. CDR1 is KGHSH, CDR2 LQKENI, per germline. The CDR3 is 15 amino acids.

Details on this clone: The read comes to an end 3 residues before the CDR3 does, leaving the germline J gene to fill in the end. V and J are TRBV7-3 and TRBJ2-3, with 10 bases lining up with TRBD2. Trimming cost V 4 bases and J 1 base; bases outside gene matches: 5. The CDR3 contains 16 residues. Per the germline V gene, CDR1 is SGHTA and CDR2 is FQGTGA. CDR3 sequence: CASSSQRGGRTDTQYF. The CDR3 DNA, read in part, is TGTGCCAGCAGCTCCCAGCGGGGGGGCCGCACAGATACG.

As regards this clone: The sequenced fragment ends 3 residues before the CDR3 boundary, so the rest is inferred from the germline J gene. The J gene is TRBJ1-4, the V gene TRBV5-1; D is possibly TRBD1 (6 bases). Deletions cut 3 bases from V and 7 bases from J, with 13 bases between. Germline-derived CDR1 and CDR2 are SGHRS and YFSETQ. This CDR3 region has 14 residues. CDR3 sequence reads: CASSSRGGGEKLFF. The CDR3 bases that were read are TGCGCCAGCAGCTCCCGGGGAGGGGGTGAAAAA. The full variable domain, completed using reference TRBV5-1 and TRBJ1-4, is KAGVTQTPRYLIKTRGQQVTLSCSPISGHRSVSWYQQTPGQGLQFLFEYFSETQRNKGNFPGRFSGRQFSNSRSEMNVSTLELGDSALYLCASSSRGGGEKLFFGSGTQLSVL.

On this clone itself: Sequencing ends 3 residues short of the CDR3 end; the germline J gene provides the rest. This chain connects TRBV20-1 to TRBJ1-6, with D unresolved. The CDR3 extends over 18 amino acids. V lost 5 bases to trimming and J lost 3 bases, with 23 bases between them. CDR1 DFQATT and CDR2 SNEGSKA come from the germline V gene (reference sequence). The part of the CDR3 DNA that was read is TGCAGTGCTCGCCACGCCGGACTTACGCCCCTCTATAATTCACCC. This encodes CSARHAGLTPLYNSP. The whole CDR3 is CSARHAGLTPLYNSPLHF.

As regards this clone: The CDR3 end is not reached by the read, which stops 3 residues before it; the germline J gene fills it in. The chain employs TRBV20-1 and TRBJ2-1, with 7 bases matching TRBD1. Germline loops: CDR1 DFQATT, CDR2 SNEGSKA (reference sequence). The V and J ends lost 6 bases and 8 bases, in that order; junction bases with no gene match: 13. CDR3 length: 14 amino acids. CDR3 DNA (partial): TGCAGTGCCCAACCCTGGGGACAGAGCGATGAG. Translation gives CSAQPWGQSDE. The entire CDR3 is CSAQPWGQSDEQFF.

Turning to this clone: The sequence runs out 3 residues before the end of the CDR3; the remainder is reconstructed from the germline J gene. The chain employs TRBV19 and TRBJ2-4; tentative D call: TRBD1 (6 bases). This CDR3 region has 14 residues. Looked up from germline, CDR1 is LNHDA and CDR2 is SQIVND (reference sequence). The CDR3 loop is CASHQPQGSGGQYF. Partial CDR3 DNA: TGTGCCAGTCACCAACCCCAGGGGTCTGGTGGT.

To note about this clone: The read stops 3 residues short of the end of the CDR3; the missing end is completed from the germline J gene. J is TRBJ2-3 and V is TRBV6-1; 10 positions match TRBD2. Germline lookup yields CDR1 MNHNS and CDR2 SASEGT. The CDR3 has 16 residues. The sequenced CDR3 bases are TGTGCCAGCAGTGAAGAACTAGCGGGGCCCAAAGAGACG. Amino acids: CASSEELAGPKET. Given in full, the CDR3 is CASSEELAGPKETQYF.